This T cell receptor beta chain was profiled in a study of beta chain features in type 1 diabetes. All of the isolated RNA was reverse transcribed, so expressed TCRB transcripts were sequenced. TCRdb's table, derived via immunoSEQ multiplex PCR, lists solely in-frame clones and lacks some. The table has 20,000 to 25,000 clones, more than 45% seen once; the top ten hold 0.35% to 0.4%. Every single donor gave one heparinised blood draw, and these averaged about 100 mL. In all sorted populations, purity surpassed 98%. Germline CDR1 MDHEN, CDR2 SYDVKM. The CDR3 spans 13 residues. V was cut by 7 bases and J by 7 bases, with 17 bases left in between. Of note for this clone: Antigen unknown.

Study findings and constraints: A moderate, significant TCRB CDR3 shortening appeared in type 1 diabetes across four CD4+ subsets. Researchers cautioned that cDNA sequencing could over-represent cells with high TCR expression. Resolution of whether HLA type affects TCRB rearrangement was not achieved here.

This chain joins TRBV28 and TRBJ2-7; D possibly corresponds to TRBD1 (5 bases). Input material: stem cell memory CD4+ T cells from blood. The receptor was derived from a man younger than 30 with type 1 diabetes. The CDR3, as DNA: TGTGCCAGCACACAAGGGGCCTTACGGGAGCAGTACTTC. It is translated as CASTQGALREQYF. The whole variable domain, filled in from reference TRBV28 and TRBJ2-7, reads DVKVTQSSRYLVKRTGEKVFLECVQDMDHENMFWYRQDPGLGLRLIYFSYDVKMKEKGDIPEGYSVSREKKERFSLILESASTNQTSMYLCASTQGALREQYFGPGTRLTVT.